These 17 T cell receptor beta chains came from one sample sequenced in a study of shared clonotypes between healthy human individuals. The table came from immunoSEQ multiplex PCR; TCRdb's copy has only in-frame clones and leaves some out. The repertoire holds some 2,100,000 clones, with 90% to 97% as singletons. Material for sequencing was naive CD4+ T cells sorted from blood. Specified subset: CD45RA+ positively selected. The receptors shown here come from a man between 18 and 35 years old in good health.

This clone is a singleton in its sample. V and J are TRBV6-5 and TRBJ2-7; perhaps TRBD2 as D (5 bases). V was cut by 10 bases and J by 1 base, with 11 bases left in between. The CDR3 totals 12 residues. Germline V gene data show CDR1 as MNHEY and CDR2 as SVGAGI. CDR3 loop: CATHRGSYEQYF. CDR3 in DNA: TGTGCCACCCACCGGGGTTCCTACGAGCAGTACTTC.

The chain joins TRBV5-1 to TRBJ1-2; 11 bases are shared with TRBD1. V lost 0 bases and J lost 3; bases outside the gene matches: 7. CDR1 and CDR2 from the germline V gene are SGHRS and YFSETQ. The CDR3 runs to 17 residues. CDR3 sequence: CASSLAAGQGVYYGYTF. The DNA for the CDR3 is TGCGCCAGCAGCTTGGCCGCGGGACAGGGGGTATACTATGGCTACACCTTC.

A single count supports this clone. The rearrangement uses TRBV6-1 and TRBJ1-5; no clear D. From germline, CDR1 is MNHNS and CDR2 SASEGT. This CDR3 has 15 amino acids. Trimming pared 8 bases from V and 4 bases from J, leaving 18 bases between. In DNA, the CDR3 is TGTGCCAGCCGTCCAGAACACATTATAAATCAGCCCCAGCATTTT. Residues: CASRPEHIINQPQHF.

J is TRBJ1-2 and V is TRBV5-5; 8 bases match TRBD1. The CDR3 is 15 amino acids. Germline assignment: CDR1 SGHKS and CDR2 YYEKEE (reference sequence). V shed 1 base, J shed 2 bases, and the junction held 4 bases outside the gene matches. This CDR3 is CASSLMPGGNYGYTF. CDR3 DNA: TGTGCCAGCAGCTTGATGCCAGGGGGCAACTATGGCTACACCTTC.

J is TRBJ2-5 and V is TRBV5-1, with 9 bases identical to TRBD1. Unmatched junction bases numbered 9, after V lost 4 bases and J lost 2 bases. The CDR3 is 16 amino acids. The V gene's germline CDR1 is SGHRS and CDR2 YFSETQ. Here the CDR3 reads CASSAKPGQGQETQYF. The CDR3 DNA reads as TGCGCCAGCAGCGCAAAACCGGGACAGGGACAAGAGACCCAGTACTTC.

This chain connects TRBV5-4 to TRBJ2-7, with unresolved D. CDR1 is SGHNT and CDR2 is YYREEE in the germline V gene (reference sequence). This CDR3 region has 15 residues. Trimming stripped 3 bases from V and 6 bases from J, with 19 bases between. The CDR3 loop is CASSSGPDPTSEQYF. CDR3 bases: TGTGCCAGCAGCTCCGGGCCCGACCCCACCTCCGAGCAGTACTTC. Based on the CDR3 plus reference TRBV5-4 and TRBJ2-7, the full variable domain is ETGVTQSPTHLIKTRGQQVTLRCSSQSGHNTVSWYQQALGQGPQFIFQYYREEENGRGNFPPRFSGLQFPNYSSELNVNALELDDSALYLCASSSGPDPTSEQYFGPGTRLTVT.

The CDR3 DNA follows: TGTGCCAGCAGGGAACCCAACATTGCCGAGCAGTACTTC. As protein: CASREPNIAEQYF. This sequence joins TRBV6-1 and TRBJ2-7; D unclear. Per the germline V gene, CDR1 is MNHNS and CDR2 is SASEGT. CDR3 length equals 13 residues. Trimming took off 6 bases at V and 6 bases at J, with 15 bases between the two ends.

As regards this clone: Other DNA sequences in this sample translate to the same CDR3. The chain couples TRBV5-1 to TRBJ2-7; D gene ambiguous. Trimming stripped 0 bases from V and 2 bases from J, with 6 bases between. Germline V gene data show CDR1 as SGHRS and CDR2 as YFSETQ. This CDR3 has 13 amino acids. In nucleotides, the CDR3 is TGCGCCAGCAGCTTGGACACTCCCTACGAGCAGTACTTC. This sequence encodes CASSLDTPYEQYF.

The rearrangement links TRBV6-5 to TRBJ2-5; 9 positions agree with TRBD2. The ends lost 0 bases at V and 1 base at J; junction bases unmatched: 3. The CDR3 sequence is 16 residues long. Germline V gene sequence: CDR1 MNHEY, CDR2 SVGAGI. The CDR3 spells CASSYSSSGGQETQYF. The CDR3 DNA sequence: TGTGCCAGCAGTTACTCGAGTAGCGGGGGCCAAGAGACCCAGTACTTC.

This clone was detected once. The chain employs TRBV29-1 and TRBJ1-1; 7 nucleotides agree with TRBD1. CDR1 and CDR2 (germline): SQVTM, ANQGSEA. The CDR3 contains 14 residues. The CDR3 loop is CRRAGGPMNTEAFF. Written as DNA, the CDR3 is TGCAGGCGGGCAGGGGGGCCCATGAACACTGAAGCTTTCTTT.

Comments on this clone: This specimen includes other DNA sequences encoding the same CDR3. The chain joins TRBV6-6 to TRBJ2-7, with 9 positions matching TRBD2. The CDR3 totals 14 residues. The germline gives CDR1 MNHNY, CDR2 SVGAGI (reference sequence). The V segment lost 3 bases and the J segment 0 bases; nucleotides outside the gene matches: 0. Here the CDR3 reads CASSYSGGSYEQYF. The CDR3, as DNA: TGTGCCAGCAGTTATAGCGGGGGCTCCTACGAGCAGTACTTC.

The chain recombines TRBV28 with TRBJ2-5; D not certain. The ends were cut back, 7 bases at V and 4 bases at J, with 10 bases in the middle. Per germline, CDR1 MDHEN and CDR2 SYDVKM. The CDR3 consists of 12 residues. The CDR3 reads CASKAELETQYF. In nucleotides, the CDR3 is TGTGCCAGCAAGGCGGAGCTAGAGACCCAGTACTTC.

The V and J genes are TRBV7-6 and TRBJ2-7, with D tentatively TRBD1 (5 bases). The V end was cut by 5 bases, the J end by 0 bases, with 14 bases between. The V gene's germline CDR1 is SGHVS and CDR2 FNYEAQ. CDR3 length: 15 amino acids. CDR3 sequence: CASSPPDILSYEQYF. The CDR3 nucleotides read TGTGCCAGCAGCCCCCCGGACATCCTCTCCTACGAGCAGTACTTC.

This sequence joins TRBV5-5 and TRBJ1-3; TRBD1 aligns across 10 bases. The CDR3 runs to 16 residues. The V gene end was trimmed by 3 bases and the J gene end by 3 bases; junction bases not matched to a gene: 6. Germline V gene sequence: CDR1 SGHKS, CDR2 YYEKEE (reference sequence). The CDR3 nucleotides read TGTGCCAGCAGCTCTTCTGACAGGGGGCTTGGAAACACCATATATTTT. Its protein product is CASSSSDRGLGNTIYF.

The chain's CDR3 is CASRLQGLGEKLFF. DNA for the CDR3: TGTGCCAGCCGATTACAGGGGCTTGGGGAAAAACTGTTTTTT. The rearrangement joins TRBV27 to TRBJ1-4, with TRBD1 identical over 7 bases. The CDR3 sequence is 14 residues long. V lost 8 bases, J lost 8 bases, and 11 bases stayed unmatched. CDR1 MNHEY and CDR2 SMNVEV come from the germline V gene (reference sequence).

The chain links TRBV11-2 to TRBJ2-3, with unresolved D. This CDR3 spans 14 amino acids. Trimming pared 0 bases from V and 5 bases from J, leaving 9 bases between. CDR1 and CDR2 from the germline V gene are SGHAT and FQNNGV. The CDR3, as DNA: TGTGCCAGCAGCTTAGATCTCCAGCTAGATACGCAGTATTTT. Amino acid sequence: CASSLDLQLDTQYF.

V is TRBV6-6 and J is TRBJ1-6, with TRBD1 matching 11 bases. Germline CDR1 reads MNHNY; CDR2 reads SVGAGI (reference sequence). V trimming: 4 bases; J trimming: 9 bases; junction bases outside the gene matches: 5. The CDR3 extends over 15 amino acids. Here the CDR3 reads CASSSPGQGVSPLHF. CDR3 nucleotides: TGTGCCAGCAGTTCCCCGGGACAGGGGGTTTCACCCCTCCACTTT.